These 26 T cell receptor beta chains originate from one sample sequenced in a study of blood T cell repertoires in COVID-19. The repertoire was sequenced with immunoSEQ multiplex PCR; TCRdb's copy has only in-frame clones and lacks some. The sample carries 100,000 to 130,000 clones, less than 90% recorded once. The sequenced sample consisted of peripheral blood. The receptors originated from a human donor in a cohort sampled during active COVID-19.

J is TRBJ2-1 and V is TRBV6-1; D is undetermined. Looked up from germline, CDR1 is MNHNS and CDR2 is SASEGT. The CDR3 consists of 11 residues. The V end lost 1 base, the J end lost 11 bases, and 6 bases lay between the germline ends. The CDR3 DNA is TGTGCCAGCAGTGAAGACAGAAAGCAGTTCTTC. Translating it yields CASSEDRKQFF.

The chain uses TRBV18 and TRBJ1-2, with D uncertain. The CDR3 length is 14 residues. Germline CDR1 KGHSH, CDR2 LQKENI. The V end lost 0 bases, the J end lost 8 bases, and 13 bases lay between the germline ends. CDR3: CASSPPGGLGGYTF. The CDR3, as DNA: TGTGCCAGCTCACCACCGGGAGGACTCGGAGGCTACACCTTC.

J is TRBJ1-1 and V is TRBV5-1; possible D gene TRBD1, 5 bases. V lost 4 bases, J lost 0 bases, and 22 bases lay in between. The CDR3 sequence is 18 residues long. Per the germline V gene, CDR1 is SGHRS and CDR2 is YFSETQ. The CDR3 reads CASSPSRGGLSMNTEAFF. CDR3 nucleotide sequence: TGCGCCAGCAGCCCCTCTCGGGGCGGACTATCTATGAACACTGAAGCTTTCTTT.

V is TRBV19 and J is TRBJ1-2, with 7 bases lining up with TRBD1. After removal of 10 bases from V and 2 bases from J, the junction contained 10 bases not matched to a gene. Per the germline V gene, CDR1 is LNHDA and CDR2 is SQIVND (reference sequence). This CDR3 region has 14 residues. The CDR3 DNA sequence: TGTGCCACCAGACAGGGAACGGGAAACTATGGCTACACCTTC. This codes for CATRQGTGNYGYTF.

This sequence joins TRBV2 and TRBJ2-7, with TRBD1 matching over 8 bases. The CDR3 has 15 amino acids. Germline-derived CDR1 and CDR2 are SNHLY and FYNNEI. V lost 2 bases and J lost 2; bases outside the gene matches: 5. This CDR3 reads CASSEQGAATYEQYF. As DNA, the CDR3 is TGTGCCAGCAGTGAACAGGGGGCCGCGACCTACGAGCAGTACTTC.

This clone was seen only a few times. The chain is built from TRBV9 and TRBJ1-1; 9 nucleotides align to TRBD1. After removal of 0 bases from V and 9 bases from J, the junction contained 6 bases not matched to a gene. Germline V lookup: CDR1 SGDLS, CDR2 YYNGEE. This CDR3 is built from 14 residues. The CDR3 bases are TGTGCCAGCAGCGTAGGGGAGGGACAGGGTCAAGCTTTCTTT. Translation gives CASSVGEGQGQAFF.

This clone has only one observation. The CDR3 coding sequence is TGTGCCAGCACCCAACAGCAGGGAGGTCTAGGTGAAGCTTTCTTT. Translated, it gives CASTQQQGGLGEAFF. The rearrangement links TRBV2 to TRBJ1-1; weak D call: TRBD1 (5 bases). Germline CDR1 reads SNHLY; CDR2 reads FYNNEI. Deletions cut 7 bases from V and 7 bases from J, with 22 bases between. The CDR3 contains 15 residues.

The V and J genes are TRBV12-3 or TRBV12-4 and TRBJ2-4; 9 bases are shared with TRBD1. Trimming removed 5 bases from V and 7 bases from J; junction bases left unmatched: 3. The CDR3 runs 13 residues. The DNA for the CDR3 is TGTGCCAGCAGTCACGGACAGGGGAACATTCAGTACTTC. As protein: CASSHGQGNIQYF.

CDR3 protein: CASSLAQTAYYEQYF. In nucleotides, the CDR3 is TGTGCCAGCAGCTTAGCCCAGACAGCCTACTACGAGCAGTACTTC. The chain links TRBV7-8 to TRBJ2-7, with D possibly TRBD1 on 5 matching bases. The ends were cut back, 0 bases at V and 3 bases at J, with 12 bases in the middle. The CDR3 extends over 15 amino acids. Germline V gives CDR1 SGHVS, CDR2 FQNEAQ. The full variable domain, in which reference TRBV7-8 and TRBJ2-7 provide the parts outside the CDR3, is GAGVSQSPRYKVAKRGQDVALRCDPISGHVSLFWYQQALGQGPEFLTYFQNEAQLDKSGLPSDRFFAERPEGSVSTLKIQRTQQEDSAVYLCASSLAQTAYYEQYFGPGTRLTVT.

The chain uses TRBV30 and TRBJ1-5; 10 nucleotides match TRBD1. V dropped 6 bases and J dropped 3; count of bases not matched to a gene: 2. Germline V lookup: CDR1 GTSNPN, CDR2 SVGIG (reference sequence). This CDR3 region has 13 residues. DNA for the CDR3: TGTGCCTGCCGACAGGGGGCCAATCAGCCCCAGCATTTT. It encodes CACRQGANQPQHF.

The chain combines TRBV15 with TRBJ2-1; D is perhaps TRBD2 (6 bases). This CDR3 is built from 15 residues. Trimming stripped 3 bases from V and 2 bases from J, with 11 bases between. Germline V gene sequence: CDR1 LNHNV, CDR2 YYDKDF (reference sequence). This chain's CDR3 is CATSRSGSPYNEQFF. The CDR3 DNA sequence: TGTGCCACCAGCAGGAGCGGGTCCCCCTACAATGAGCAGTTCTTC.

V usage is TRBV7-9 and J usage is TRBJ1-5; the match to TRBD1 covers 7 bases. The CDR3 spans 15 residues. V was clipped by 4 bases and J by 0 bases; unmatched bases: 3. Germline V gives CDR1 SEHNR, CDR2 FQNEAQ (reference sequence). CDR3 nucleotides: TGTGCCAGCAGCTCGGACAGGCTTAGCAATCAGCCCCAGCATTTT. It translates to CASSSDRLSNQPQHF.

V and J are TRBV7-9 and TRBJ2-2, with a weak D call TRBD1 (6 bases). This CDR3 contains 17 residues. Per germline, CDR1 SEHNR and CDR2 FQNEAQ (reference sequence). With 4 bases removed from V and 0 bases from J, the gap between germline ends came to 15 bases. The DNA for the CDR3 is TGTGCCAGCAGCTCCTCGGGACAAAGCGCGAACACCGGGGAGCTGTTTTTT. Translation: CASSSSGQSANTGELFF.

The gene calls are TRBV2 and TRBJ1-1; D may be TRBD1 (5 bases). The CDR3 is 14 residues long. Per germline, CDR1 SNHLY and CDR2 FYNNEI. V lost 6 bases and J lost 5, with 16 bases in between. The CDR3 region is CASSLLRGDTEAFF. DNA of the CDR3: TGTGCCAGCAGCCTTCTAAGGGGCGATACTGAAGCTTTCTTT.

The chain links TRBV30 to TRBJ1-1; 10 bases align to TRBD1. The V gene's germline CDR1 is GTSNPN and CDR2 SVGIG (reference sequence). The CDR3 has 14 residues. J was trimmed by 1 base and V by 7 bases; bases with no gene match: 6. CDR3 bases: TGTGCCTTTATGAGACAGGGGGCGAACACTGAAGCTTTCTTT. This gives the protein CAFMRQGANTEAFF.

The chain is built from TRBV6-6 and TRBJ1-2; D is ambiguous. Trimming took off 6 bases at V and 8 bases at J, with 22 bases between the two ends. Germline CDR1 is MNHNY and CDR2 is SVGAGI (reference sequence). The CDR3 contains 15 residues. The DNA for the CDR3 is TGTGCCAGCAGCCTGACACCACGCAGTTACCTAGGCTACACCTTC. Protein sequence: CASSLTPRSYLGYTF.

The rearrangement joins TRBV4-1 to TRBJ1-4, with 10 bases lining up with TRBD1. Germline V CDR1 and CDR2: MGHRA, YSYEKL. The CDR3 is 16 residues long. V was clipped by 0 bases and J by 5 bases; unmatched bases: 3. CDR3 bases: TGCGCCAGCAGCCAAGATAGGGGACAGGGGAATGAAAAACTGTTTTTT. As protein: CASSQDRGQGNEKLFF.

The chain has TRBV2 and TRBJ2-1; perhaps TRBD2 as D (7 bases). This CDR3 comprises 14 residues. Trimming took off 8 bases at V and 6 bases at J, with 17 bases between the two ends. Germline V gives CDR1 SNHLY, CDR2 FYNNEI. The CDR3 region is CASLGGRASNEQFF. The CDR3 DNA sequence: TGTGCCAGCCTAGGGGGGAGGGCATCCAATGAGCAGTTCTTC.

This sequence joins TRBV5-4 and TRBJ2-1, with D perhaps matching TRBD2 (5 bases). This CDR3 contains 11 residues. V lost 5 bases to trimming and J lost 10 bases, with 10 bases between them. Looked up from germline, CDR1 is SGHNT and CDR2 is YYREEE (reference sequence). The CDR3 bases are TGTGCCAGCAGTAATTGGAGGGAGCAGTTCTTC. Protein product: CASSNWREQFF.

This chain joins TRBV3-1 (or the pseudogene TRBV3-2) and TRBJ2-3; tentative D call: TRBD2 (6 bases). The CDR3 has 16 amino acids. With 4 bases removed from V and 4 bases from J, the gap between germline ends came to 18 bases. The V gene's germline CDR1 is LGHDT and CDR2 YNNKEL (reference sequence). The CDR3 protein is CASSLTSLIGADTQYF. The CDR3 DNA reads as TGTGCCAGCAGCCTCACTAGCCTCATTGGCGCAGATACGCAGTATTTT.

The V and J genes are TRBV29-1 and TRBJ2-7; D is possibly TRBD2 (6 bases). Germline V gene sequence: CDR1 SQVTM, CDR2 ANQGSEA. The CDR3 runs 14 residues. V was trimmed by 7 bases and J by 4 bases, leaving 20 bases between them. CDR3 sequence (DNA): TGCAGCGGACTAGGAGGCCCTTTACCTTACGAGCAGTACGTC. Residues: CSGLGGPLPYEQYV.

This clone was observed a single time. The chain is built from TRBV6-5 and TRBJ2-1; 11 bases fit TRBD2. CDR1 is MNHEY, CDR2 SVGAGI, per germline. The junction had 11 bases not matched to a gene; V was cut back by 4 bases and J by 12 bases. This CDR3 contains 15 residues. CDR3 region: CASSLTSGALGGQFF. The DNA for the CDR3 is TGTGCCAGCAGTTTGACTAGCGGGGCCCTAGGTGGGCAGTTCTTC.

The chain carries TRBV7-3 and TRBJ1-2; D not resolved. V lost 5 bases, J lost 5 bases, and 18 bases lay in between. Germline lookup yields CDR1 SGHTA and CDR2 FQGTGA. The CDR3 is made up of 15 amino acids. CDR3: CASSTDSITPYGYTF. The CDR3 DNA reads TGTGCCAGCAGCACGGACTCAATAACACCTTATGGCTACACCTTC.

The chain joins TRBV18 to TRBJ2-1; D gene ambiguous. This CDR3 has 14 residues. V lost 2 bases and J lost 7, with 12 bases in between. In germline, CDR1 is KGHSH, CDR2 LQKENI. In DNA form, the CDR3 reads TGTGCCAGCTCACCAATGGAGTCTCGGAATGAGCAGTTCTTC. It encodes CASSPMESRNEQFF. Supplemented by reference TRBV18 and TRBJ2-1, the full variable domain reads NAGVMQNPRHLVRRRGQEARLRCSPMKGHSHVYWYRQLPEEGLKFMVYLQKENIIDESGMPKERFSAEFPKEGPSILRIQQVVRGDSAAYFCASSPMESRNEQFFGPGTRLTVL.

This clone has more than one count but fewer than ten. The chain combines TRBV28 with TRBJ1-5, with 9 bases matching TRBD1. This CDR3 is 13 amino acids long. J gave up 7 bases and V 7 bases, and 5 bases lay outside the gene matches. Germline lookup yields CDR1 MDHEN and CDR2 SYDVKM. CDR3 in amino acids: CASNRQGEQPQHF. CDR3 nucleotides: TGTGCCAGCAACCGACAGGGGGAACAGCCCCAGCATTTT.

This rearrangement joins TRBV9 to TRBJ2-1; 8 nucleotides line up with TRBD1. Germline CDR1 is SGDLS and CDR2 is YYNGEE. The CDR3 loop spans 14 amino acids. V lost 4 bases to trimming and J lost 7 bases; unmatched junction nucleotides: 7. The DNA of the CDR3 is TGTGCCAGCAGCATCCGGGACAGGATTAATGAGCAGTTCTTC. Its translation: CASSIRDRINEQFF.